This T cell receptor (beta chain) came from a study of Graves' ophthalmopathy and Graves' hyperthyroidism. Study-wide points: Discriminating ophthalmopathy from stable hyperthyroidism, a 13-signature model attained a sensitivity of approximately 85% and a specificity of 80% to 82%.

As the template, RNA transcripts were used to amplify TCR beta CDR3 regions. The library came from an HTBI-primed first-round RT-PCR and a second-round multiplex PCR. A single record per CDR3 protein comes from TCRdb applying MiXCR to the multiplex PCR reads. The table records 600,000 to 950,000 distinct CDR3 sequences, around 40% of them present only once. Thyroid ultrasound, orbital computed tomography, TRAb, serum thyroxine and clinical symptoms formed the basis of diagnosis. In its sample, this clonotype was seen many times. Its antigen is currently unknown. Sample: peripheral blood. The TCR was taken from an adult man with Graves' ophthalmopathy.

Here the CDR3 DNA reads TGTGCCAGTAGTATGAGCAGTCTGGGCACTGAAGCTTTCTTT. As protein: CASSMSSLGTEAFF. The rearrangement joins TRBV19 to TRBJ1-1; D ambiguous. There are 14 residues in the CDR3. CDR1 is LNHDA, CDR2 SQIVND, per germline (reference sequence). Trimming removed 3 bases at V and 4 bases at J, with 12 bases between.